This T cell receptor (beta chain) was identified during a study of immune evolution from preneoplasia to lung adenocarcinoma. The CDR3 has 15 amino acids. The V gene lost 5 bases and the J gene lost 1 base, with 14 bases spanning the gap. Germline V gives CDR1 LNHDA, CDR2 SQIVND (reference sequence). Profiled with immunoSEQ multiplex PCR; TCRdb holds only in-frame clones, not every one. The sample yields about 5,000 clones, about four fifths seen once. As for this clone: Its specificity is unknown.

Study-wide results and limits: From normal lung to invasive adenocarcinoma, top clone frequencies appeared to decrease.

The TCR was taken from a person aged 50-75 years with lung adenocarcinoma. The genes are TRBV19 and TRBJ1-1, with unresolved D. The sequencing sample was made of FFPE normal lung tissue adjacent to the tumor. Here the CDR3 DNA reads TGTGCCAGTAGTTACTCGCCCGACGGGAACACTGAAGCTTTCTTT. Encoded protein: CASSYSPDGNTEAFF. The full variable domain, completed using reference TRBV19 and TRBJ1-1, is DGGITQSPKYLFRKEGQNVTLSCEQNLNHDAMYWYRQDPGQGLRLIYYSQIVNDFQKGDIAEGYSVSREKKESFPLTVTSAQKNPTAFYLCASSYSPDGNTEAFFGQGTRLTVV.